Each of the 27 T cell receptor beta chains below was sequenced from the same sample in a study of blood T cell repertoires in COVID-19. TCRdb's copy holds only in-frame clones and misses some; the assay was immunoSEQ multiplex PCR. The top ten hold more than 2.5% of the sample, which has about 220,000 clones, 80% to 85% seen once. Input material: peripheral blood. Every receptor here comes from a woman aged 25 to 45 who had recovered from COVID-19.

By frequency in the sample, this clone is medium-sized (0.01 to 0.1%). V and J are TRBV27 and TRBJ1-2, with unresolved D. This CDR3 spans 14 amino acids. Trimming took off 2 bases at V and 4 bases at J, with 11 bases between the two ends. Germline CDR1 is MNHEY and CDR2 is SMNVEV (reference sequence). The CDR3 region has the DNA TGTGCCAGCAGTTTAACGAGGCAGTTCTATGGCTACACCTTC. Protein product: CASSLTRQFYGYTF.

As for this clone: This specimen includes other DNA sequences encoding the same CDR3. The chain uses TRBV5-1 and TRBJ2-5; 9 nucleotides match TRBD1. CDR1 SGHRS and CDR2 YFSETQ come from the germline V gene. V was clipped by 5 bases and J by 4 bases; unmatched bases: 6. The CDR3 extends over 14 amino acids. The CDR3 is CASSLDRGGETQYF. In nucleotides, the CDR3 is TGCGCCAGCAGTCTGGACAGGGGCGGAGAGACCCAGTACTTC.

Note on this clone: One end of the junction does not line up with germline, which may come from a read error. This sequence joins TRBV19 and TRBJ1-1; the match to TRBD1 covers 8 bases. Germline-derived CDR1 and CDR2 are LNHDA and SQIVND (reference sequence). This CDR3 is 13 amino acids long. The CDR3 bases are TGTGCCAGTAGTATACAGGGGGCCACTGAAACTTTCTTT. Translation gives CASSIQGATETFF.

The V call is TRBV2, the J call TRBJ2-3; 14 positions agree with TRBD2. Germline V lookup: CDR1 SNHLY, CDR2 FYNNEI. The CDR3 spans 17 residues. J gave up 9 bases and V 4 bases, and 12 bases lay outside the gene matches. For the CDR3, the DNA is TGTGCCAGCAGTGGGGGGCGCGGGACTAGCGGGAGTGGAACGCAGTATTTT. This translates into CASSGGRGTSGSGTQYF. Variable domain in full (rest from reference TRBV2 and TRBJ2-3): EPEVTQTPSHQVTQMGQEVILRCVPISNHLYFYWYRQILGQKVEFLVSFYNNEISEKSEIFDDQFSVERPDGSNFTLKIRSTKLEDSAMYFCASSGGRGTSGSGTQYFGPGTRLTVL.

This sequence joins TRBV21-1 and TRBJ2-3; TRBD2 was called by the table and not checked on the DNA. TRBV21-1 counts as a pseudogene. This CDR3 contains 15 residues. The CDR3, as DNA: TGTGCCATCAAGGGACTAGCGGACGGCACAGATACGCAGTATTTT. Translation gives CAIKGLADGTDTQYF.

The gene calls are TRBV10-1 and TRBJ1-6; 8 nucleotides line up with TRBD1. Trimming removed 5 bases from V and 7 bases from J; junction bases left unmatched: 4. This CDR3 contains 14 residues. Germline CDR1 is WNHNN and CDR2 is SYGVQD (reference sequence). CDR3: CASSRDRSNSPLHF. The CDR3 DNA is TGCGCCAGCAGTCGGGACAGGAGCAATTCACCCCTCCACTTT.

The chain uses TRBV5-4 and TRBJ2-7; D is possibly TRBD1 (6 bases). This CDR3 is 18 amino acids long. Looked up from germline, CDR1 is SGHNT and CDR2 is YYREEE (reference sequence). V lost 0 bases to trimming and J lost 2 bases, with 21 bases between them. The chain's CDR3 is CASSLAFPVGQSAYEQYF. CDR3 nucleotide sequence: TGTGCCAGCAGCTTGGCCTTTCCCGTCGGACAGTCCGCCTACGAGCAGTACTTC.

This clone appeared once. This sequence joins TRBV11-2 and TRBJ1-1; tentatively, D is TRBD1 (5 bases). Germline values: CDR1 SGHAT, CDR2 FQNNGV. This CDR3 has 16 amino acids. The ends were cut back, 5 bases at V and 0 bases at J, with 16 bases in the middle. The CDR3 loop reads CASSPPRAGMNTEAFF. The CDR3 nucleotides read TGTGCCAGCAGCCCCCCCCGGGCAGGGATGAACACTGAAGCTTTCTTT.

The chain has TRBV11-2 and TRBJ2-7; D may be TRBD1 (6 bases). Trimming shortened V by 1 base and J by 3 bases, and 10 bases separated the two germline ends. From germline, CDR1 is SGHAT and CDR2 FQNNGV. The CDR3 is made up of 14 amino acids. The CDR3 region has the DNA TGTGCCAGCAGCTTAGGCAGGGGTGTCTACGAGCAGTACTTC. Amino acids: CASSLGRGVYEQYF.

This sequence joins TRBV3-1 (or the pseudogene TRBV3-2) and TRBJ2-1; 9 positions match TRBD2. The CDR3 totals 16 residues. J was trimmed by 8 bases and V by 1 base; bases with no gene match: 9. Germline CDR1 reads LGHDT; CDR2 reads YNNKEL (reference sequence). The CDR3 nucleotides read TGTGCCAGCAGCCAAGCACTAGCGGGTCTTGGGGATGAGCAGTTCTTC. Translated: CASSQALAGLGDEQFF.

This clone was seen a single time. The rearrangement uses TRBV29-1 and TRBJ2-1; 7 nucleotides match TRBD2. CDR1 SQVTM and CDR2 ANQGSEA come from the germline V gene. The CDR3 extends over 11 amino acids. Trimming removed 4 bases from V and 12 bases from J; junction bases left unmatched: 6. The CDR3: CSVAPQRGQFF. CDR3 nucleotides: TGCAGCGTTGCCCCCCAGCGGGGGCAGTTCTTC.

The gene calls are TRBV30 and TRBJ1-6, with D possibly being TRBD1 (5 bases). The CDR3 runs 14 residues. Trimming removed 1 base at V and 9 bases at J, with 13 bases between. Germline-derived CDR1 and CDR2 are GTSNPN and SVGIG (reference sequence). CDR3 in amino acids: CAWSAAEGSSPLHF. The CDR3 DNA is TGTGCCTGGAGTGCGGCGGAGGGGAGTTCACCCCTCCACTTT.

This clone was found a few times. The V gene is TRBV28, the J gene TRBJ2-7, with D hard to call. The CDR3 has 14 amino acids. Trimming shortened V by 4 bases and J by 2 bases, and 12 bases separated the two germline ends. The germline V gene has CDR1 MDHEN and CDR2 SYDVKM. The CDR3 DNA is TGTGCCAGCAGTTCAAGGAGATCTACCTACGAGCAGTACTTC. Its translation is CASSSRRSTYEQYF.

This sequence joins TRBV4-2 and TRBJ2-2, with no clear D. Looked up from germline, CDR1 is LGHNA and CDR2 is YNFKEQ. The CDR3 runs 15 residues. V gave up 0 bases and J gave up 7 bases, with 12 bases separating them. The CDR3 here is CASSQDGPASGELFF. In nucleotides, the CDR3 is TGTGCCAGCAGCCAAGATGGTCCAGCGAGCGGGGAGCTGTTTTTT.

The gene calls are TRBV28 and TRBJ2-1; no firm D call. This CDR3 has 14 residues. Germline values: CDR1 MDHEN, CDR2 SYDVKM. The V and J ends lost 3 bases and 5 bases respectively, with 11 bases between them. The CDR3, as DNA: TGTGCCAGCAGTTTGTTGACTTTAAACAATGAGCAGTTCTTC. Protein product: CASSLLTLNNEQFF.

The chain has TRBV7-2 and TRBJ1-2; unclear D gene. Germline loops: CDR1 SGHTA, CDR2 FQGNSA. The CDR3 contains 13 residues. The V end was cut by 1 base, the J end by 4 bases, with 7 bases between. CDR3 sequence reads: CASSLGLPYGYTF. DNA of the CDR3: TGTGCCAGCAGCTTAGGACTCCCCTATGGCTACACCTTC.

This clone occurred once. CDR3 sequence: CASSLNQGAGYGYTF. CDR3 in DNA: TGTGCCAGCAGCCTAAATCAGGGGGCCGGCTATGGCTACACCTTC. The J gene is TRBJ1-2, the V gene TRBV3-1 (or the pseudogene TRBV3-2); 8 nucleotides match TRBD1. Trimming took 4 bases from V and 4 from J; bases not matched to a gene: 8. Germline loops: CDR1 LGHDT, CDR2 YNNKEL (reference sequence). This CDR3 comprises 15 residues.

This clone was seen more than once but under ten times. The chain has TRBV30 and TRBJ1-4; D uncertain. V was trimmed by 0 bases and J by 0 bases, leaving 11 bases between them. The germline gives CDR1 GTSNPN, CDR2 SVGIG (reference sequence). This CDR3 has 16 amino acids. Here the CDR3 DNA reads TGTGCCTGGAGTGTTGCCAGGCCTTCAACTAATGAAAAACTGTTTTTT. Amino acids: CAWSVARPSTNEKLFF.

V gene TRBV5-1 combines with J gene TRBJ2-1, with 7 bases matching TRBD1. The CDR3 spans 15 residues. CDR1 and CDR2 (germline): SGHRS, YFSETQ. V dropped 2 bases and J dropped 3; count of bases not matched to a gene: 5. The CDR3 loop reads CASSLTGENYNEQFF. The DNA of the CDR3 is TGCGCCAGCAGCTTAACAGGGGAGAACTACAATGAGCAGTTCTTC.

The V gene is TRBV2, the J gene TRBJ1-2; 9 bases are a match to TRBD1. The CDR3 contains 13 residues. Trimming took 4 bases from V and 7 from J; bases not matched to a gene: 4. Germline CDR1 reads SNHLY; CDR2 reads FYNNEI. CDR3 sequence (DNA): TGTGCCAGCAGTGGCGGGACAGGGCCTGGCTACACCTTC. It is translated as CASSGGTGPGYTF.

The chain joins TRBV30 to TRBJ2-7, with 8 bases that match TRBD1. The J segment lost 5 bases and the V segment lost 6 bases, leaving 9 bases of the junction unmatched. This CDR3 is built from 13 residues. The germline V gene encodes CDR1 GTSNPN and CDR2 SVGIG (reference sequence). The chain's CDR3 is CACSFDRGHEQYF. In nucleotides, the CDR3 is TGTGCCTGTTCCTTTGACAGGGGCCACGAGCAGTACTTC.

The J gene is TRBJ2-2, the V gene TRBV6-2 or TRBV6-3; 12 bases map to TRBD2. With 5 bases clipped from V and 4 bases from J, the junction kept 2 bases outside the gene matches. This CDR3 region has 15 residues. Germline values: CDR1 MNHEY, CDR2 SVGEGT. CDR3 nucleotide sequence: TGTGCCAGCAGTGCACTAGCGGGAGGCACCGGGGAGCTGTTTTTT. Translation: CASSALAGGTGELFF.

CDR3 in amino acids: CASSTGGAGGTEAFF. In nucleotides, the CDR3 is TGTGCCAGCAGTACAGGGGGCGCAGGGGGTACTGAAGCTTTCTTT. The V gene is TRBV25-1, the J gene TRBJ1-1, with 9 bases lining up with TRBD1. V dropped 5 bases and J dropped 5; count of bases not matched to a gene: 9. The CDR3 runs 15 residues. Germline V gene data show CDR1 as MGHDK and CDR2 as SYGVNS. Together with reference TRBV25-1 and TRBJ1-1, the CDR3 gives the full variable domain: EADIYQTPRYLVIGTGKKITLECSQTMGHDKMYWYQQDPGMELHLIHYSYGVNSTEKGDLSSESTVSRIRTEHFPLTLESARPSHTSQYLCASSTGGAGGTEAFFGQGTRLTVV.

This chain uses TRBV27 with TRBJ1-2; D possibly corresponds to TRBD1 (6 bases). The germline V and J ends were trimmed by 5 bases and 8 bases, with 12 bases remaining between them. The CDR3 is made up of 12 amino acids. Germline-derived CDR1 and CDR2 are MNHEY and SMNVEV (reference sequence). In DNA form, the CDR3 reads TGTGCCAGCAGTCAAAACAGGGACGGCTACACCTTC. This codes for CASSQNRDGYTF.

V gene TRBV30 combines with J gene TRBJ1-1; TRBD1 agrees at 7 bases. From germline, CDR1 is GTSNPN and CDR2 SVGIG (reference sequence). The CDR3 has 13 amino acids. J lost 4 bases, V lost 5 bases, and 7 bases had no gene match. The CDR3 spells CAWQTGTGTEAFF. CDR3 nucleotide sequence: TGTGCCTGGCAGACAGGGACTGGCACTGAAGCTTTCTTT.

The chain couples TRBV28 to TRBJ2-7; TRBD2 matches 9 bases. There are 17 residues in the CDR3. CDR1 and CDR2 (germline): MDHEN, SYDVKM. Germline trimming cut 2 bases from V and 2 bases from J; bases unmatched to any gene: 10. The CDR3 DNA follows: TGTGCCAGCAGTTTAACCCCTCCTAGCGGGACTCCCTACGAGCAGTACTTC. The encoded protein is CASSLTPPSGTPYEQYF.

The chain combines TRBV7-9 with TRBJ2-1; D might be TRBD2 (5 bases). This CDR3 has 15 amino acids. Per germline, CDR1 SEHNR and CDR2 FQNEAQ (reference sequence). Trimming left V 1 base short and J 4 bases short, with 11 bases between. The CDR3 sequence is CASSLVGRIYNEQFF. CDR3 DNA: TGTGCCAGCAGCTTAGTTGGGAGAATATACAATGAGCAGTTCTTC.